Listed below are T cell receptor beta chains from one sample, sequenced in a study of blood T cell repertoires in COVID-19. Assay used: immunoSEQ multiplex PCR; TCRdb lists only in-frame clones, some missing. The sample records about 140,000 clones, 75% to 90% being singletons. Specimen: peripheral blood. Receptors originate from a man aged 60 to 75 with active or convalescent COVID-19. Both conserved end residues are part of each CDR3. D genes are given only for firm matches. Some rows have no size entry. The others give once, few or many, or a class for an expanded clone.

v_gene	d_gene	abundance	j_gene	CDR3nt	CDR3aa
TRBV24-1	NA	NA	TRBJ2-2	TGTGCCACCGGCGGACACATGAACACCGGGGAGCTGTTTTTT	CATGGHMNTGELFF
TRBV12-3/TRBV12-4	NA	NA	TRBJ1-1	TGTGCCAGCAGTTTGGGGCCATTCGAAGCTTTCTTT	CASSLGPFEAFF
TRBV6-1	NA	once	TRBJ1-5	TGTGCCAGCAGTGATCCGGATCAGCCCCAGCATTTT	CASSDPDQPQHF
TRBV2	TRBD1	NA	TRBJ2-5	TGTGCCAGCAGCCCCGACAGGGCCCAAGAGACCCAGTACTTC	CASSPDRAQETQYF
TRBV3-1/TRBV3-2	NA	NA	TRBJ1-3	TGTGCCAGCAGCCAAGACGTCACCATATATTTT	CASSQDVTIYF
TRBV2	TRBD2	NA	TRBJ2-1	TGTGCCAGCAGTGAAGCATCCAGCGGGGCGAGCTCCTACAATGAGCAGTTCTTC	CASSEASSGASSYNEQFF
TRBV28	TRBD1	many	TRBJ1-3	TGTGCCAGCAGGGATACGGACAGGGGCTTAAAAAGTGGAAACACCATATATTTT	CASRDTDRGLKSGNTIYF
TRBV10-3	TRBD2	NA	TRBJ2-1	TGTGCCACCGAGGCCGGGACTAGCAGCGGTGAGCAGTTCTTC	CATEAGTSSGEQFF
TRBV27	NA	NA	TRBJ2-3	TGTGCCAGCAGTTTTCGGCAGGGCCCAGATACGCAGTATTTT	CASSFRQGPDTQYF
TRBV3-1/TRBV3-2	NA	NA	TRBJ1-5	TGTGCCAGCAGCCAACAGGGAAATCAGCCCCAGCATTTT	CASSQQGNQPQHF
TRBV6-7	TRBD1	NA	TRBJ2-4	TGTGCCACCAGGTGGACAGGGGGAACCAAAAACATTCAGTACTTC	CATRWTGGTKNIQYF
TRBV28	NA	NA	TRBJ1-1	TGTGCCAGCAGTTTCTTTACTGAAGCTTTCTTT	CASSFFTEAFF
TRBV7-9	TRBD2	NA	TRBJ2-3	TGTGCCAGCAGCTTAGCTCTAGCGGGGGGCACAGATACGCAGTATTTT	CASSLALAGGTDTQYF
TRBV28	NA	NA	TRBJ2-7	TGTGCCAGCAGTTTAACGGACACTCTATACGAGCAGTACTTC	CASSLTDTLYEQYF
TRBV3-1/TRBV3-2	TRBD1	NA	TRBJ2-5	TGTGCCAGCAGCCCGTCGACAGGGGTCCGAGAGACCCAGTACTTC	CASSPSTGVRETQYF
TRBV6-4	NA	NA	TRBJ1-2	TGTGCCAGCAGTGACCCAGACCCGACACAAATCGGCGATGGCTACACCTTC	CASSDPDPTQIGDGYTF
TRBV5-1	TRBD1	NA	TRBJ1-2	TGCGCCAGCAGCTTGGGGGACAGGGCCTATGGCTACACCTTC	CASSLGDRAYGYTF
TRBV24-1	TRBD2	NA	TRBJ2-1	TGTGCCACCAGTGACAAGAGCGGGGCGAACAATGAGCAGTTCTTC	CATSDKSGANNEQFF
TRBV7-2	TRBD2	NA	TRBJ2-1	TGTGCCAGCAGCTTAGGACTAGCGGGAGGGGTTGAGCAGTTCTTC	CASSLGLAGGVEQFF
TRBV9	NA	once	TRBJ1-2	TGTGCCAGCAGCGTAGGGGAAGGGGGTGAGAATGGCTACACCTTC	CASSVGEGGENGYTF
TRBV5-1	TRBD1	NA	TRBJ2-2	TGCGCCACTCGGGACAGGGCCTTGACCGGGGAGCTGTTTTTT	CATRDRALTGELFF
TRBV10-3	TRBD1	NA	TRBJ2-7	TGTGCCATCAGTGACCCGAACCCCCGGGACAGGGCGTCCTACGAGCAGTACTTC	CAISDPNPRDRASYEQYF
TRBV6-2/TRBV6-3	NA	NA	TRBJ1-1	TGTGCCAGCAGTCGCCCCTCGGGGAGGGATGCTTTCTTT	CASSRPSGRDAFF
TRBV5-6	TRBD1	NA	TRBJ2-2	TGTGCCAGCAGCGCTGACAGGGCTAACACCGGGGAGCTGTTTTTT	CASSADRANTGELFF
TRBV5-4	TRBD1	NA	TRBJ2-3	TGTGCCAGCAGCTTCCGGGACAGGGGCACAGATACGCAGTATTTT	CASSFRDRGTDTQYF
TRBV6-2/TRBV6-3	NA	NA	TRBJ2-3	TGTGCCAGCAGTTCGCAGGGGTTCACAGATACGCAGTATTTT	CASSSQGFTDTQYF
TRBV7-2	TRBD2	NA	TRBJ2-7	TGTGCCAGCAGCTTAGGGACTAGCGTGCAGGAGCAGTACTTC	CASSLGTSVQEQYF
TRBV30	NA	NA	TRBJ2-7	TGTGCCTGGAACAACAGGTACTACGGAGAGCAGTACTTC	CAWNNRYYGEQYF
TRBV28	NA	NA	TRBJ2-3	TGTGCCAGCAGCACGACAGTGGGGGATACGCAGTATTTT	CASSTTVGDTQYF
TRBV6-2/TRBV6-3	NA	NA	TRBJ2-7	TGTGCCAGCAGTTACTGGATGGGCAGGGAAGTGTTCGAGCAGTACTTC	CASSYWMGREVFEQYF
TRBV5-1	TRBD1	NA	TRBJ2-3	TGCGCCAGCAGCTTGGACAGGGGTACAGATACGCAGTATTTT	CASSLDRGTDTQYF
TRBV6-1	TRBD2	NA	TRBJ2-2	TGTGCCAGCAGTGGCCCTAGCGGGACGAACACCGGGGAGCTGTTTTTT	CASSGPSGTNTGELFF
TRBV7-8	NA	NA	TRBJ1-6	TGTGCCAGCAGCCCCAGGGAAGGGGATGGCTCACCCCTCCACTTT	CASSPREGDGSPLHF
TRBV9	TRBD2	NA	TRBJ2-5	TGTGCCAGCAGCCCCACGGGGGGTCCTGAGACCCAGTACTTC	CASSPTGGPETQYF
TRBV19	NA	NA	TRBJ1-5	TGTGCCGGCGGGGTCAATCAGCCCCAGCATTTT	CAGGVNQPQHF
TRBV7-2	TRBD1	NA	TRBJ2-4	TGTGCCAGCAGCTTAGCGACAGGGGGCGCGAACATTCAGTACTTC	CASSLATGGANIQYF
TRBV6-5	NA	NA	TRBJ1-2	TGTGCCAGCAGCCTTCAGGGGTCCTATGGCTACACCTTC	CASSLQGSYGYTF
TRBV4-3	TRBD1	NA	TRBJ1-2	TGCGCCAGCAGCCGCGAGCGACAGGGGGCAGGTGGCTACACCTTC	CASSRERQGAGGYTF
TRBV3-1/TRBV3-2	TRBD1	NA	TRBJ1-1	TGTGCCAGCAGCCAAATAGGGACAGGGGGGACTGAAGCTTTCTTT	CASSQIGTGGTEAFF
TRBV2	NA	NA	TRBJ2-3	TGTGCCAGCAGCGCCGGGACTCTGACTAGCACAGATACGCAGTATTTT	CASSAGTLTSTDTQYF
TRBV6-5	NA	once	TRBJ2-2	TGTGCCAGCAGGACAGCGAACACCGGGGAGCTGTTTTTT	CASRTANTGELFF
TRBV19	TRBD2	once	TRBJ2-3	TGTGCCAGTAGGGGGGGGACCGCTAGCACAGATACGCAGTATTTT	CASRGGTASTDTQYF
TRBV7-2	NA	NA	TRBJ2-7	TGTGCCAGCAGCTTAGTCCGGTACGAGCAGTACTTC	CASSLVRYEQYF
TRBV6-5	NA	NA	TRBJ2-2	TGTGCCAGCAGAGGGGAAGTCACCGGGGAGCTGTTTTTT	CASRGEVTGELFF
TRBV7-6	TRBD1	NA	TRBJ2-7	TGTGCCAGCAGCCCTGGGACAGGGGGCTCGAGCGAGCAGTACTTC	CASSPGTGGSSEQYF
TRBV28	NA	NA	TRBJ2-5	TGTGCCAGTAGCCCGGCTGGAGGGTATCAAGAGACCCAGTACTTC	CASSPAGGYQETQYF
TRBV10-3	NA	NA	TRBJ1-1	TGTGCCATCAGCTTCACACAAGACACTGAAGCTTTCTTT	CAISFTQDTEAFF
TRBV7-9	NA	NA	TRBJ2-3	TGTGCCAGCAGCTTACACACGCCAGGCACAGATACGCAGTATTTT	CASSLHTPGTDTQYF
TRBV7-2	NA	NA	TRBJ2-3	TGTGCCAGCAGCCCAGGAGGGTTTCGCACAGATACGCAGTATTTT	CASSPGGFRTDTQYF
TRBV29-1	NA	NA	TRBJ2-7	TGCAGCGTTGTTCTTTCAGACTACTACGAGCAGTACTTC	CSVVLSDYYEQYF
TRBV28	TRBD1	NA	TRBJ1-2	TGTGCCAGCAGTTTATTGGGCAGGGGGTTAGGCTACACCTTC	CASSLLGRGLGYTF
TRBV18	NA	NA	TRBJ2-3	TGTGCCAGCTCACCCGAAGGCAGGGATACGCAGTATTTT	CASSPEGRDTQYF
TRBV6-6	NA	NA	TRBJ2-7	TGTGCCAGCACCTATTCGGGGGCGGGAGTCGCCTACGAGCAGTACTTC	CASTYSGAGVAYEQYF